There are many counts of the clone carrying this T cell receptor beta chain. Construction of TCR beta libraries relied on iRepertoire HTBI primers and on Arm-PCR targeting CDR3 regions. In TCRdb, the multiplex PCR reads were re-called with MiXCR into one record per CDR3 protein. Found here are approximately 460,000 distinct CDR3 sequences, about 15% of them singletons; the top ten hold approximately 11%. CDR1 is GTSNPN, CDR2 SVGIG, per germline (reference sequence). The CDR3 is made up of 12 amino acids. V was clipped by 4 bases and J by 2 bases, with 6 bases between them. The time point: newly diagnosed GD, antithyroid drugs for less than 3 months. Making the TCR library involved RNA that had been extracted from PBMCs. These data originate in a study of regulatory T cells in long-lasting Graves disease. The sample was also linked to a second study, of T cells in Graves' hyperthyroidism and ophthalmopathy.

The TCR comes from a woman aged 25 to 39 with Graves disease. Sample: peripheral blood mononuclear cells (PBMCs), taken at new diagnosis, from a patient treated with antithyroid drugs. The chain is built from TRBV30 and TRBJ1-5; the D is unclear. CDR3 sequence reads: CAWNSGNQPQHF. CDR3 nucleotides: TGTGCCTGGAATTCAGGCAATCAGCCCCAGCATTTT. Drawing the rest from reference TRBV30 and TRBJ1-5, the complete variable domain is SQTIHQWPATLVQPVGSPLSLECTVEGTSNPNLYWYRQAAGRGLQLLFYSVGIGQISSEVPQNLSASRPQDRQFILSSKKLLLSDSGFYLCAWNSGNQPQHFGDGTRLSIL.